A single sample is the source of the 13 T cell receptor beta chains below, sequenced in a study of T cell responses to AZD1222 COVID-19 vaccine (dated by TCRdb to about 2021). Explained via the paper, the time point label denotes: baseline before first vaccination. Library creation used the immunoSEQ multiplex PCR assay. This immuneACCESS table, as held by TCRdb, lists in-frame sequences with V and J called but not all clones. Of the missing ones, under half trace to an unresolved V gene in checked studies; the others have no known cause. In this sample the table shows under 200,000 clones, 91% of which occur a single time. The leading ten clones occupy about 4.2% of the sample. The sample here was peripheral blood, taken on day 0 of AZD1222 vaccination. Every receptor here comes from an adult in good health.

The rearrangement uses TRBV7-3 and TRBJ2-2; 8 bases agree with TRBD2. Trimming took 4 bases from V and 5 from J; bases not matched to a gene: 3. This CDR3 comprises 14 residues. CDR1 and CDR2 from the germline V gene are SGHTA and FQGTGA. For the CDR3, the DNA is TGTGCCAGCAGCTCGGGAGGGGCGACCGGGGAGCTGTTTTTT. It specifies CASSSGGATGELFF.

CDR3 amino acids: CASSGTRGSGGNTIYF. CDR3 nucleotides: TGTGCCAGCAGCGGTACTAGGGGCAGCGGCGGAAACACCATATATTTT. The chain couples TRBV9 to TRBJ1-3; D may be TRBD1 (5 bases). In germline, CDR1 is SGDLS, CDR2 YYNGEE. V shed 3 bases and J shed 4 bases, with 17 bases lying between them. The CDR3 totals 16 residues.

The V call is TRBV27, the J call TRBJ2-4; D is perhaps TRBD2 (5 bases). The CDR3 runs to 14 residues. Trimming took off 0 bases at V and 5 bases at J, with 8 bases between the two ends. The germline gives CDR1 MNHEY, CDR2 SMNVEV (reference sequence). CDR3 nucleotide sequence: TGTGCCAGCAGTTTATCGAGGGCAGAAAACATTCAGTACTTC. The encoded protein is CASSLSRAENIQYF.

CDR3: CASSTSGNYNEQFF. DNA of the CDR3: TGTGCCAGTAGCACTAGCGGGAATTACAATGAGCAGTTCTTC. The gene calls are TRBV19 and TRBJ2-1; 10 bases line up with TRBD2. CDR3 length: 14 residues. V lost 6 bases to trimming and J lost 4 bases; unmatched junction nucleotides: 3. Germline CDR1 and CDR2: LNHDA and SQIVND (reference sequence).

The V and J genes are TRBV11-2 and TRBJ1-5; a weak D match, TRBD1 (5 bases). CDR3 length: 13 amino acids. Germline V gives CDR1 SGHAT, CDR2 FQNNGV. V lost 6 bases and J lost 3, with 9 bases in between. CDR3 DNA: TGTGCCAGCAGTTGGGACCTCAATCAGCCCCAGCATTTT. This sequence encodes CASSWDLNQPQHF.

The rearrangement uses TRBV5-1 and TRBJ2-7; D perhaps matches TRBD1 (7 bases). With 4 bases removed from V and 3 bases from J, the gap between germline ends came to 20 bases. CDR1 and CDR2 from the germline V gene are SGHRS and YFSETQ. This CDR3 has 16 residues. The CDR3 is CASSAGWRQGSYEQYF. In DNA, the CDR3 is TGCGCCAGCAGCGCGGGATGGAGACAGGGAAGCTACGAGCAGTACTTC.

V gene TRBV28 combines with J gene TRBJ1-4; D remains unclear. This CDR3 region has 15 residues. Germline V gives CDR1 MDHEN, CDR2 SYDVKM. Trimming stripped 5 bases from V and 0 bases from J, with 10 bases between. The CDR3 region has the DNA TGTGCCAGCAGTCCCGTGGGTGCAACTAATGAAAAACTGTTTTTT. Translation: CASSPVGATNEKLFF.

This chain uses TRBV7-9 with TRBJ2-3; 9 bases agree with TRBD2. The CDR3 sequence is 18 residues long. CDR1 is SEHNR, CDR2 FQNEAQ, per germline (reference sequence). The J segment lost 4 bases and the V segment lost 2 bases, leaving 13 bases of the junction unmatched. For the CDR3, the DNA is TGTGCCAGCAGCTTAACCCTCGGCGGGAGGGCTATGCCAGATACGCAGTATTTT. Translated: CASSLTLGGRAMPDTQYF.

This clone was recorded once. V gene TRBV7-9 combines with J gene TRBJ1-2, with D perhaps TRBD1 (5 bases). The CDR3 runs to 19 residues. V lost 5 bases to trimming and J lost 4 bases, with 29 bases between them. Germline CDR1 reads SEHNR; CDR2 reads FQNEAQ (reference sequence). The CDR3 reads CASSRRLWGGNPPSYGYTF. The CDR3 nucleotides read TGTGCCAGCAGCCGCCGGCTCTGGGGGGGAAACCCGCCATCCTATGGCTACACCTTC.

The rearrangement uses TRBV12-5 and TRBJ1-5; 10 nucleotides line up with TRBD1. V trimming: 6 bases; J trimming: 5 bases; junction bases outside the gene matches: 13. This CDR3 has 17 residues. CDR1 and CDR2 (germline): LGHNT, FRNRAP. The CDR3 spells CASGQGQGLPAHQPQHF. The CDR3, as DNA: TGTGCTAGTGGCCAGGGACAGGGGCTCCCGGCCCATCAGCCCCAGCATTTT. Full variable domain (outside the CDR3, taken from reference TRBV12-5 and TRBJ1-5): DARVTQTPRHKVTEMGQEVTMRCQPILGHNTVFWYRQTMMQGLELLAYFRNRAPLDDSGMPKDRFSAEMPDATLATLKIQPSEPRDSAVYFCASGQGQGLPAHQPQHFGDGTRLSIL.

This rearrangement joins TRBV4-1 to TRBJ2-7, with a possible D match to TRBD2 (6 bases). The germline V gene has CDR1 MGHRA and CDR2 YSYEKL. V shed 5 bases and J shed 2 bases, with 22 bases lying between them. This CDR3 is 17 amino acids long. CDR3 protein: CASSSRHSQAGPYEQYF. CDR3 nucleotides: TGCGCCAGCAGCTCCCGCCACTCCCAGGCGGGGCCCTACGAGCAGTACTTC.

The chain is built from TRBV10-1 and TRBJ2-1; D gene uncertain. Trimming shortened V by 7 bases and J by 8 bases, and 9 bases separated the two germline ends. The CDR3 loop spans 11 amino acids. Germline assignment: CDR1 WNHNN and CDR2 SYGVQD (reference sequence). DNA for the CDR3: TGCGCCAGCACCCCGGGCGATGAGCAGTTCTTC. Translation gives CASTPGDEQFF.

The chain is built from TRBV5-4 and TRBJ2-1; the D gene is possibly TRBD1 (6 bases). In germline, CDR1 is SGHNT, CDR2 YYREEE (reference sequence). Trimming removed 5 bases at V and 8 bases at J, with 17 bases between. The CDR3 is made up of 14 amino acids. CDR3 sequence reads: CASRVSSGDYEQFF. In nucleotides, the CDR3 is TGTGCCAGCAGGGTATCTTCAGGGGATTATGAGCAGTTCTTC.